Following are 27 T cell receptor beta chains from one sample sequenced in a study of control samples from healthy donors and cancer patients. Sequencing used immunoSEQ multiplex PCR; TCRdb keeps in-frame clones, though not all of them. In the table there are about 180,000 clones, roughly 89% of which are singletons. The sequenced material came from blood. Source of these receptors: a woman in her forties or fifties in good health.

This clone was observed a handful of times. The CDR3 coding sequence is TGTGCCAGCACAGAACAGGGGAAGGCTGAAGCTTTCTTT. This encodes CASTEQGKAEAFF. The rearrangement joins TRBV2 to TRBJ1-1; 7 nucleotides align to TRBD1. Germline trimming cut 7 bases from V and 6 bases from J; bases unmatched to any gene: 8. CDR1 SNHLY and CDR2 FYNNEI come from the germline V gene. The length of the CDR3 is 13 residues.

The chain couples TRBV7-8 to TRBJ2-1; D unclear. The CDR3 runs 16 residues. Germline loops: CDR1 SGHVS, CDR2 FQNEAQ. V dropped 0 bases and J dropped 0 bases, with 9 bases sitting between them. CDR3 region: CASSLATAVSYNEQFF. CDR3 bases: TGTGCCAGCAGCTTAGCCACCGCTGTCTCCTACAATGAGCAGTTCTTC.

This clone has only one observation. This chain links TRBV18 with TRBJ2-3, with TRBD2 matching over 12 bases. The CDR3 runs 20 residues. Trimming took 5 bases from V and 0 from J; bases not matched to a gene: 15. CDR1 is KGHSH, CDR2 LQKENI, per germline. The CDR3 DNA is TGTGCCAGCTCATCCACTGAAACTAGCGGGGGGTCCTCTAGCACAGATACGCAGTATTTT. Translating it yields CASSSTETSGGSSSTDTQYF.

The J gene is TRBJ1-5, the V gene TRBV7-2; D unresolved. The CDR3 extends over 15 amino acids. The germline V gene has CDR1 SGHTA and CDR2 FQGNSA. V was trimmed by 3 bases and J by 0 bases, leaving 9 bases between them. CDR3 in amino acids: CASSLSGYSNQPQHF. DNA of the CDR3: TGTGCCAGCAGCTTGTCAGGCTATAGCAATCAGCCCCAGCATTTT. Combining the CDR3 with reference TRBV7-2 and TRBJ1-5 gives the whole variable domain GAGVSQSPSNKVTEKGKDVELRCDPISGHTALYWYRQSLGQGLEFLIYFQGNSAPDKSGLPSDRFSAERTGGSVSTLTIQRTQQEDSAVYLCASSLSGYSNQPQHFGDGTRLSIL.

The V and J genes are TRBV7-2 and TRBJ1-1, with D hard to call. This CDR3 spans 13 amino acids. Trimming took 2 bases from V and 11 from J, leaving 15 bases between them. Germline V gives CDR1 SGHTA, CDR2 FQGNSA. CDR3 sequence: CASSLSSTEAAFF. For the CDR3, the DNA is TGTGCCAGCAGCTTATCATCGACGGAGGCTGCTTTCTTT.

V and J are TRBV19 and TRBJ2-7; TRBD1 might be the D (5 bases). This CDR3 has 15 residues. Germline-derived CDR1 and CDR2 are LNHDA and SQIVND (reference sequence). V was clipped by 3 bases and J by 3 bases, with 15 bases between them. Here the CDR3 DNA reads TGTGCCAGTAGTATGGCCCCAGGGCCTTACTACGAGCAGTACTTC. Translation: CASSMAPGPYYEQYF.

Written as DNA, the CDR3 is TGTGCCAGCAACCAGGGGAACACTGAAGCTTTCTTT. It specifies CASNQGNTEAFF. The chain is built from TRBV2 and TRBJ1-1; tentative D call: TRBD1 (5 bases). Germline V lookup: CDR1 SNHLY, CDR2 FYNNEI. The CDR3 is 12 residues long. With 7 bases removed from V and 1 base from J, the gap between germline ends came to 7 bases.

V and J are TRBV28 and TRBJ2-3, with 9 bases identical to TRBD1. V dropped 5 bases and J dropped 8; count of bases not matched to a gene: 11. CDR3 size: 15 residues. Germline V gene data show CDR1 as MDHEN and CDR2 as SYDVKM. CDR3 DNA sequence: TGTGCCAGCAGTGGACAGGGGACAGGATTGGGTACGCAGTATTTT. It specifies CASSGQGTGLGTQYF.

The sample holds one count of this clone. The CDR3 loop reads CASSLVDRIRPNYGYTF. Here the CDR3 DNA reads TGTGCCAGCAGCTTAGTTGACAGGATCAGACCTAACTATGGCTACACCTTC. The chain joins TRBV7-2 to TRBJ1-2; TRBD1 is a possible D gene (6 bases). This CDR3 spans 17 amino acids. The germline gives CDR1 SGHTA, CDR2 FQGNSA. V dropped 1 base and J dropped 0 bases, with 15 bases sitting between them. The full variable domain, completed using reference TRBV7-2 and TRBJ1-2, is GAGVSQSPSNKVTEKGKDVELRCDPISGHTALYWYRQSLGQGLEFLIYFQGNSAPDKSGLPSDRFSAERTGGSVSTLTIQRTQQEDSAVYLCASSLVDRIRPNYGYTFGSGTRLTVV.

V gene TRBV4-3 combines with J gene TRBJ2-1; D assignment may be TRBD1 or TRBD2 (6 bases each). This CDR3 has 17 amino acids. V lost 4 bases, J lost 4 bases, and 20 bases lay in between. In germline, CDR1 is LGHNA, CDR2 YSLEER. CDR3 amino acids: CASSRGLGGQGYNEQFF. Here the CDR3 DNA reads TGCGCCAGCAGCCGGGGGTTGGGGGGCCAGGGGTACAATGAGCAGTTCTTC.

This chain uses TRBV5-1 with TRBJ2-5; TRBD2 is a possible D gene (6 bases). V was cut by 0 bases and J by 4 bases, with 16 bases left in between. The CDR3 has 16 residues. From germline, CDR1 is SGHRS and CDR2 YFSETQ. The CDR3 region is CASSLVGGAIRETQYF. The CDR3 DNA sequence: TGCGCCAGCAGCTTGGTGGGGGGAGCCATCAGAGAGACCCAGTACTTC.

This clone was counted once. V is TRBV7-9 and J is TRBJ1-2; D is unclear. Trimming took 1 base from V and 3 from J, leaving 12 bases between them. This CDR3 comprises 15 residues. Per germline, CDR1 SEHNR and CDR2 FQNEAQ (reference sequence). This CDR3 reads CASSLGRGRDYGYTF. The CDR3 DNA is TGTGCCAGCAGCTTAGGTCGTGGGCGCGACTATGGCTACACCTTC.

V and J are TRBV28 and TRBJ2-7, with D perhaps TRBD1 or TRBD2 (6 bases each). Trimming removed 1 base at V and 7 bases at J, with 11 bases between. This CDR3 comprises 13 residues. Germline CDR1 and CDR2: MDHEN and SYDVKM. The CDR3 region is CASSLSGGQEQYF. CDR3 nucleotides: TGTGCCAGCAGTTTATCCGGGGGCCAGGAGCAGTACTTC.

The rearrangement uses TRBV7-2 and TRBJ2-3, with a possible D match to TRBD1 (6 bases). The length of the CDR3 is 14 residues. Trimming cost V 1 base and J 1 base, with 6 bases left between them. Germline V lookup: CDR1 SGHTA, CDR2 FQGNSA. The CDR3 nucleotides are TGTGCCAGCAGCTTAGGGGGGCGCACAGATACGCAGTATTTT. Its translation is CASSLGGRTDTQYF.

The chain combines TRBV6-2 or TRBV6-3 with TRBJ1-2, with 7 bases fitting TRBD1. V shed 2 bases, J shed 8 bases, and the junction held 2 bases outside the gene matches. CDR1 is MNHEY, CDR2 SVGEGT, per germline. This CDR3 has 12 residues. In DNA form, the CDR3 reads TGTGCCAGCAGTTACGGGGACAGCGGCTACACCTTC. It encodes CASSYGDSGYTF.

The CDR3 region is CASSMGGRRETQYF. For the CDR3, the DNA is TGTGCCAGTAGTATGGGGGGGCGGCGGGAGACCCAGTACTTC. The chain links TRBV19 to TRBJ2-5; possible D gene TRBD2, 7 bases. CDR3 size: 14 residues. From germline, CDR1 is LNHDA and CDR2 SQIVND (reference sequence). V lost 3 bases, J lost 5 bases, and 13 bases lay in between.

The rearrangement joins TRBV27 to TRBJ2-7, with no clear D. Per germline, CDR1 MNHEY and CDR2 SMNVEV (reference sequence). Trimming left V 4 bases short and J 5 bases short, with 6 bases between. The CDR3 sequence is 11 residues long. CDR3 in amino acids: CASSSSHEQYF. Written as DNA, the CDR3 is TGTGCCAGCAGTTCGAGTCACGAGCAGTACTTC.

The gene calls are TRBV5-6 and TRBJ2-2; a weak D match, TRBD1 (5 bases). V gave up 4 bases and J gave up 2 bases, with 15 bases separating them. From germline, CDR1 is SGHDT and CDR2 YYEEEE. This CDR3 has 16 residues. CDR3: CASSPVKRGNTGELFF. CDR3 in DNA: TGTGCCAGCAGCCCGGTGAAAAGGGGCAACACCGGGGAGCTGTTTTTT. Together with reference TRBV5-6 and TRBJ2-2, the CDR3 gives the full variable domain: DAGVTQSPTHLIKTRGQQVTLRCSPKSGHDTVSWYQQALGQGPQFIFQYYEEEERQRGNFPDRFSGHQFPNYSSELNVNALLLGDSALYLCASSPVKRGNTGELFFGEGSRLTVL.

The chain is built from TRBV4-2 and TRBJ1-1; D is ambiguous. This CDR3 has 14 amino acids. The V and J ends lost 2 bases and 0 bases respectively, with 7 bases between them. Germline-derived CDR1 and CDR2 are LGHNA and YNFKEQ. This chain's CDR3 is CASSQRELNTEAFF. CDR3 nucleotide sequence: TGTGCCAGCAGCCAACGGGAATTGAACACTGAAGCTTTCTTT.

V is TRBV6-4 and J is TRBJ1-1; D remains ambiguous. The CDR3 runs 14 residues. CDR1 and CDR2 (germline): MRHNA, SNTAGT. The V and J ends lost 5 bases and 1 base respectively, with 11 bases between them. The CDR3 spells CASSMSPGNTEAFF. In DNA form, the CDR3 reads TGTGCCAGCAGTATGTCCCCCGGGAACACTGAAGCTTTCTTT.

This rearrangement joins TRBV4-3 to TRBJ1-1, with TRBD1 as a possible D gene (6 bases). Germline CDR1 LGHNA, CDR2 YSLEER. V lost 4 bases and J lost 4, with 16 bases in between. The CDR3 is 15 residues long. CDR3 DNA: TGCGCCAGCAGCCTAAGAACAGGGTGGAGCACTGAAGCTTTCTTT. Translation gives CASSLRTGWSTEAFF.

This clone was seen only once. The genes are TRBV5-1 and TRBJ1-5; 8 positions match TRBD1. The CDR3 loop spans 18 amino acids. Trimming took 0 bases from V and 2 from J; bases not matched to a gene: 10. CDR1 and CDR2 from the germline V gene are SGHRS and YFSETQ. The CDR3 region is CASSLAPLAGGGNQPQHF. The CDR3, as DNA: TGCGCCAGCAGCTTGGCCCCATTGGCAGGGGGCGGCAATCAGCCCCAGCATTTT.

V and J are TRBV7-6 and TRBJ1-3; 7 nucleotides match TRBD1. CDR3 length: 17 amino acids. Germline V gene lookup returns CDR1 SGHVS and CDR2 FNYEAQ. V lost 5 bases to trimming and J lost 0 bases; unmatched junction nucleotides: 10. CDR3 loop: CASSPPGTDFSGNTIYF. The CDR3 DNA is TGTGCCAGCAGCCCTCCCGGGACAGACTTCTCTGGAAACACCATATATTTT.

This chain connects TRBV28 to TRBJ1-3; 10 nucleotides align to TRBD1. This CDR3 has 15 residues. With V trimmed by 2 bases and J by 8 bases, 6 bases remained unmatched. CDR1 MDHEN and CDR2 SYDVKM come from the germline V gene. The CDR3 spells CASSLPGQGLHTIYF. The DNA of the CDR3 is TGTGCCAGCAGTTTACCGGGACAGGGGCTACACACCATATATTTT.

V is TRBV11-3 and J is TRBJ2-3; D gene ambiguous. There are 13 residues in the CDR3. Per germline, CDR1 SGHNT and CDR2 YENEEA. Trimming removed 0 bases from V and 3 bases from J, with 4 bases in between. The CDR3 region has the DNA TGTGCCAGCAGCTTAGATGGTACAGATACGCAGTATTTT. Residues: CASSLDGTDTQYF.

This clone appeared once. V is TRBV2 and J is TRBJ2-2; no reliable D call. The CDR3 covers 14 residues. V lost 3 bases and J 2 bases, leaving 7 bases between the germline ends. CDR1 and CDR2 from the germline V gene are SNHLY and FYNNEI. In nucleotides, the CDR3 is TGTGCCAGCAGTGATAGAGATAACACCGGGGAGCTGTTTTTT. Its protein product is CASSDRDNTGELFF.

This sequence joins TRBV4-1 and TRBJ1-5, with D perhaps matching TRBD1 (5 bases). CDR1 and CDR2 from the germline V gene are MGHRA and YSYEKL. V was pared by 0 bases and J by 11 bases, with 20 bases between. This CDR3 is 16 amino acids long. The chain's CDR3 is CASSQEFLTAAGAQHF. In nucleotides, the CDR3 is TGCGCCAGCAGCCAAGAGTTTTTAACGGCAGCGGGGGCCCAGCATTTT.